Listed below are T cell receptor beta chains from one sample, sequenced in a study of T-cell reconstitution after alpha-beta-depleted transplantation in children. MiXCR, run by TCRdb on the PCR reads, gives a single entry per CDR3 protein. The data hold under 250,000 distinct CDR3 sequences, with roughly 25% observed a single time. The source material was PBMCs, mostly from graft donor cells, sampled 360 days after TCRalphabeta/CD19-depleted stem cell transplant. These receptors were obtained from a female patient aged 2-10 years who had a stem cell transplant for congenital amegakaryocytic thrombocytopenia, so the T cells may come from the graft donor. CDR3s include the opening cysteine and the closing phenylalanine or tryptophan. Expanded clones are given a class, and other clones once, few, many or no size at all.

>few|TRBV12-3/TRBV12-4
CASSLIPGLPTDTQYF
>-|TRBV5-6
CASSRHSLGEQYF
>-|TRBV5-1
CASSPNTNQPQHF
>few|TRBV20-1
CSATRFGTSGLFYEQYF
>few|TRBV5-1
CASSFLAGVEETQYF
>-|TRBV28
CASSRRDPFNQPQHF
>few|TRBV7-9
CASSLGGDQFF
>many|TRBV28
CASRIAGAWSYNEQFF
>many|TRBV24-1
CATSDSAGGPNEQFF
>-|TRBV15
CATSRDSKGARGYTF
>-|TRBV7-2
CASRKSSYNEQFF
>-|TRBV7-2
CASSLGQGGEQYF
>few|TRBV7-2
CASSFDYRMKFF
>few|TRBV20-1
CSAELSETQYF
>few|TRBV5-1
CASSLVAGVDKNIQYF
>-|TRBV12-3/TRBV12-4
CASSLRDSYSNQPQHF
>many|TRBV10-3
CATGLAEHNEQFF
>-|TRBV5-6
CASSSRSGIGYEQYF
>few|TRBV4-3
CASSQDRSSGDFFEQFF
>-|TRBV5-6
CASSISGRMGTDTQYF
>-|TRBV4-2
CASSQALTEETQYF
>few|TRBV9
CASSVSAGGGQETQYF
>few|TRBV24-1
CATGGGSYNEQFF
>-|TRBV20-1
CSASITSVSGELFF
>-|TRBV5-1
CASSSYRLTDYNEQFF